This TCR beta chain was recovered during a study of Ad26.COV2.S vaccination and SARS-CoV-2 variants listed by TCRdb under 2021. For the wider study: Vaccine-arm donors were drawn from COV1001, a multicentre, randomized, double-blind, placebo-controlled phase I-IIa trial of Ad26.COV2.S in healthy adults. Ad26.COV2.S was administered intramuscularly at a dose of 5x10^10 or 1x10^11 viral particles, either as one shot or as two shots given 56 days apart. Investigators remained blinded to trial group allocation during experiments and outcome assessment. The specificity and breadth of SARS-CoV-2-reactive T cell receptors after Ad26.COV2.S vaccination were assessed by TCRbeta repertoire sequencing. Participants in the trial were split at random into five groups of five each, receiving low-dose or high-dose Ad26.COV2.S once or twice, or else placebo on both occasions. The TCR-sequenced set comprised around 30 samples: about 19 Ad26.COV2.S vaccine recipients, 5 placebo recipients and 8 SARS-CoV-2 convalescent individuals.

Overall study outcomes, separate from this receptor: The authors noted that total T cell responses may have been underestimated by the TCR breadth and depth analyses. Vaccine and placebo recipients had comparable non-spike TCR breadth, which fits with the vaccine containing only spike. Comparing responses between vaccine doses or regimens was not something the study was powered to do. Spike-specific TCR breadth was higher in Ad26.COV2.S recipients than in placebo recipients (P = 0.0014). After vaccination, spike-specific CD8+ and CD4+ T cell responses were reported to show substantial breadth.

A word on this clone: It has no known antigen specificity. No much larger clone exists at a distance of one base, and base qualities are not known.

Its CDR3 holds 18 amino acids, cysteine through phenylalanine. The CDR3 DNA has 54 bases and is translated from base 1. The germline V gene (reference sequence) supplies CDR1 SGHNT and CDR2 YYREEE. The germline V end is reduced by 3 bases and the J end by 0 bases; junction bases left unmatched: 9. The immunoSEQ Assay was used to sequence TCRbeta CDR3 regions. After extraction, genomic DNA underwent amplification by bias-controlled multiplex PCR, followed by high-throughput sequencing. From the authors' description of their analysis: Collapsing and filtering of sequences were performed to quantify the absolute abundance of each unique TCRbeta CDR3 region. T cell fraction was estimated by normalizing TCRbeta template counts to usable DNA, with usable DNA measured through amplification of reference genes found in all nucleated cells. Repertoire TCRs were annotated as SARS-CoV-2-specific by exact matching of V gene, CDR3 amino acid sequence and J gene to a known reactive TCR set. The reference SARS-CoV-2 TCR set was derived from MIRA and filtered for enrichment in COVID-19-positive ImmuneCODE repertoires, a step that removed public or cross-reactive TCRs. Using the MIRA antigens, annotated TCRs were further analysed by specific ORF or by position within an ORF. Breadth was defined as the number of annotated unique rearrangements divided by the total number of unique productive rearrangements, and depth was defined as the summed frequency of the annotated unique rearrangements. Two-sided Wilcoxon rank-sum tests were applied when comparing TCR breadth between groups. TCRdb retrieved this table from immuneACCESS and kept in-frame rearrangements only. Not all clones are present; in checked studies, unresolved V genes account for under half, and no reason is known for the remainder. V and J calls and clone size are those listed in that table; D and trimming were worked out from the DNA. Present in this sample are 300,000 to 350,000 clones, around 84% of which were seen just once. Less than 2% of the sample is held by the ten biggest clonotypes.

Read against the paper, the sample's treatment or condition label means: some 20 received Ad26.COV2.S at low or high dose, single or two shots; five or six received placebo; per-sample allocation not given. Repertoires of vaccine and placebo recipients were sequenced from samples collected on day 63 after the first injection. Between 29 July and 7 August 2020, Cohort 1b enrolled about two dozen adults aged 18-55 years at one site in Boston, USA. As a vaccine, Ad26.COV2.S was a replication-incompetent adenovirus type 26 vector that expressed a prefusion-stabilized SARS-CoV-2 spike protein derived from the original Wuhan strain.

The V gene is TRBV5-4 and the J gene is TRBJ2-3; TRBD2 lines up with 11 middle nucleotides. The sequence was collected from a person aged 18-65 years who received the Ad26.COV2.S COVID-19 vaccine or a placebo. The input for sequencing was peripheral blood, taken in a trial of Ad26.COV2.S vaccine versus placebo. The sequenced DNA is TGTGCCAGCAGCTCTCTAGCGGGGGGATTAACTAGCACAGATACGCAGTATTTT. Its translation is CASSSLAGGLTSTDTQYF. The variable domain in full, with residues beyond the CDR3 obtained from the reference TRBV5-4 and TRBJ2-3 genes, is ETGVTQSPTHLIKTRGQQVTLRCSSQSGHNTVSWYQQALGQGPQFIFQYYREEENGRGNFPPRFSGLQFPNYSSELNVNALELDDSALYLCASSSLAGGLTSTDTQYFGPGTRLTVL.